This T cell receptor beta chain was observed in a study of shared clonotypes between healthy human individuals. Turning to the study itself: There were three CD4 naive, three CD4 memory, two CD8 naive and one CD8 memory plates per donor.

Findings and caveats of the study: Estimated clonotype richness was generally higher in naive than memory subsets.

CDR3 length equals 14 residues. Trimming cost V 0 bases and J 1 base, with 4 bases left between them. The germline CDR1 and CDR2 sequences are SGHTA and FQGNSA. A word on this clone: Its matching antigen is unknown.

On sorted subsets, replicate PCRs used 150 to 250 ng DNA, or tens of thousands of T cell genomes. TCRdb keeps only in-frame clones here, not all; method: immunoSEQ multiplex PCR. The data contain more than 80,000 clones, 67% of them singletons. This TCR was recovered from a man aged 25-45 years in good health. This rearrangement joins TRBV7-2 to TRBJ1-5; D unresolved. Sequencing used memory CD8+ T cells sorted from blood. The subset here: CD45RO+ cells pooled with CCR7-negative TemRA cells. The CDR3 coding sequence is TGTGCCAGCAGCTTAGCGGTAAGCAATCAGCCCCAGCATTTT. Its protein product is CASSLAVSNQPQHF.